This passage covers 29 T cell receptor beta chains from one sample sequenced in a study of shared clonotypes between healthy human individuals. CD45RO-negative, CCR7-selected cells formed the naive CD8 fraction, which excluded terminally differentiated effector memory CD45RA+ cells. Some clones are missing from TCRdb's copy, which holds only in-frame ones; the method was immunoSEQ multiplex PCR. The sample holds around 650,000 clones, approximately 96% seen once. The material sequenced was naive CD8+ T cells sorted from blood. These receptor sequences come from a woman in her twenties or thirties in good health.

V gene TRBV19 combines with J gene TRBJ2-5; TRBD2 matches at 9 bases. CDR3 size: 16 residues. The trim removed 2 bases at V and 2 bases at J, leaving 6 bases unmatched. Germline CDR1 LNHDA, CDR2 SQIVND (reference sequence). The DNA of the CDR3 is TGTGCCAGTAGTATATATAGCGGGAGTGAGCAAGAGACCCAGTACTTC. Translation: CASSIYSGSEQETQYF.

This chain connects TRBV19 to TRBJ1-4; D gene unclear. Trimming took 8 bases from V and 7 from J, leaving 11 bases between them. Per germline, CDR1 LNHDA and CDR2 SQIVND (reference sequence). The CDR3 runs 12 residues. CDR3: CASQGMGEKLFF. The CDR3 DNA reads TGTGCCAGTCAAGGGATGGGTGAAAAACTGTTTTTT.

V and J are TRBV6-1 and TRBJ2-7; 7 bases align to TRBD1. Germline CDR1 MNHNS, CDR2 SASEGT. J lost 2 bases, V lost 2 bases, and 6 bases had no gene match. The CDR3 length is 15 residues. The CDR3 nucleotides are TGTGCCAGCAGTGAATGGACAGGACCAACCTACGAGCAGTACTTC. Translation: CASSEWTGPTYEQYF.

This clone occurred once. This chain joins TRBV6-6 and TRBJ2-7; D may be TRBD1 or TRBD2 (5 bases each). V was cut by 5 bases and J by 3 bases, with 14 bases left in between. Germline CDR1 and CDR2: MNHNY and SVGAGI (reference sequence). The CDR3 is 14 residues long. The CDR3 loop reads CASSIGAGDYEQYF. For the CDR3, the DNA is TGTGCCAGCAGTATCGGGGCCGGGGACTACGAGCAGTACTTC.

The chain employs TRBV6-5 and TRBJ1-4, with TRBD1 identical over 8 bases. Germline loops: CDR1 MNHEY, CDR2 SVGAGI. The CDR3 length is 15 residues. With V trimmed by 6 bases and J by 1 base, 4 bases remained unmatched. CDR3 amino acids: CASSHTGGTNEKLFF. CDR3 in DNA: TGTGCCAGCAGCCATACAGGGGGAACTAATGAAAAACTGTTTTTT.

This sequence joins TRBV14 and TRBJ2-5; D is undetermined. This CDR3 spans 16 amino acids. Trimming pared 1 base from V and 3 bases from J, leaving 15 bases between. The germline CDR1 and CDR2 sequences are SGHDN and FVKESK. The CDR3 here is CASSQVMFALEETQYF. DNA for the CDR3: TGTGCCAGCAGCCAAGTGATGTTTGCTCTAGAAGAGACCCAGTACTTC. The complete variable domain, with remaining parts taken from reference TRBV14 and TRBJ2-5, reads EAGVTQFPSHSVIEKGQTVTLRCDPISGHDNLYWYRRVMGKEIKFLLHFVKESKQDESGMPNNRFLAERTGGTYSTLKVQPAELEDSGVYFCASSQVMFALEETQYFGPGTRLLVL.

The rearrangement uses TRBV27 and TRBJ2-5, with 10 bases fitting TRBD2. The length of the CDR3 is 15 residues. V trimming: 3 bases; J trimming: 1 base; junction bases outside the gene matches: 2. Germline loops: CDR1 MNHEY, CDR2 SMNVEV (reference sequence). Here the CDR3 reads CASSLASGSQETQYF. CDR3 bases: TGTGCCAGCAGTTTGGCTAGCGGGAGCCAAGAGACCCAGTACTTC.

This chain links TRBV6-1 with TRBJ2-7; D remains unclear. V was shortened by 8 bases and J by 4 bases, with 9 bases between the two germline ends. Germline CDR1 is MNHNS and CDR2 is SASEGT. The CDR3 consists of 11 residues. CDR3 DNA: TGTGCCAGCCCTAGTATGTACGAGCAGTACTTC. Translation: CASPSMYEQYF.

The genes are TRBV6-6 and TRBJ2-1; tentatively, D is TRBD2 (7 bases). Germline V lookup: CDR1 MNHNY, CDR2 SVGAGI (reference sequence). The CDR3 totals 15 residues. Trimming removed 8 bases from V and 4 bases from J, with 18 bases in between. CDR3 protein: CASSPGKGGYNEQFF. CDR3 nucleotide sequence: TGTGCCAGCTCACCAGGAAAGGGGGGGTACAATGAGCAGTTCTTC.

The chain carries TRBV14 and TRBJ2-7; 8 bases match TRBD2. The V segment lost 4 bases and the J segment 2 bases; nucleotides outside the gene matches: 4. The CDR3 is made up of 14 amino acids. Per germline, CDR1 SGHDN and CDR2 FVKESK. CDR3 in amino acids: CASSPGGGPYEQYF. As DNA, the CDR3 is TGTGCCAGCAGCCCCGGGGGGGGGCCCTACGAGCAGTACTTC.

The chain carries TRBV5-4 and TRBJ1-2, with 8 bases identical to TRBD1. CDR1 and CDR2 (germline): SGHNT, YYREEE (reference sequence). The CDR3 has 16 amino acids. The ends lost 3 bases at V and 6 bases at J; junction bases unmatched: 13. The CDR3 reads CASSSPPGQEKHGYTF. The CDR3 bases are TGTGCCAGCAGCTCACCGCCGGGACAGGAGAAACATGGCTACACCTTC. Looking up the rest from reference TRBV5-4 and TRBJ1-2 gives the full variable domain: ETGVTQSPTHLIKTRGQQVTLRCSSQSGHNTVSWYQQALGQGPQFIFQYYREEENGRGNFPPRFSGLQFPNYSSELNVNALELDDSALYLCASSSPPGQEKHGYTFGSGTRLTVV.

A remark on this clone: The same CDR3 also results from other DNA sequences found in this sample. The rearrangement joins TRBV27 to TRBJ2-6; D not certain. Trimming took 3 bases from V and 0 from J, leaving 3 bases between them. The germline V gene has CDR1 MNHEY and CDR2 SMNVEV (reference sequence). CDR3 length: 14 residues. The CDR3 DNA follows: TGTGCCAGCAGTTTGGTCTCTGGGGCCAACGTCCTGACTTTC. As protein: CASSLVSGANVLTF.

The gene calls are TRBV9 and TRBJ1-5; perhaps TRBD1 as D (6 bases). Trimming stripped 0 bases from V and 6 bases from J, with 13 bases between. Germline CDR1 and CDR2: SGDLS and YYNGEE. The CDR3 consists of 15 residues. The CDR3 nucleotides read TGTGCCAGCAGCGTAGGGGAGTCAGGGGTTCAGCCCCAGCATTTT. Its translation is CASSVGESGVQPQHF.

The rearrangement links TRBV4-1 to TRBJ2-7; 7 bases are a match to TRBD1. V dropped 1 base and J dropped 9; count of bases not matched to a gene: 6. Germline CDR1 reads MGHRA; CDR2 reads YSYEKL. The CDR3 is 13 amino acids. CDR3 in DNA: TGCGCCAGCAGCCAAGGGACAGGTTTGGGGCAGTACTTC. It is translated as CASSQGTGLGQYF.

The chain recombines TRBV6-5 with TRBJ1-1; D is uncertain. With 2 bases removed from V and 1 base from J, the gap between germline ends came to 11 bases. The CDR3 has 15 amino acids. CDR1 and CDR2 from the germline V gene are MNHEY and SVGAGI. The CDR3: CASSYINSWNTEAFF. Here the CDR3 DNA reads TGTGCCAGCAGTTACATCAATTCGTGGAACACTGAAGCTTTCTTT.

The chain carries TRBV19 and TRBJ2-1; a possible D gene is TRBD2 (6 bases). CDR1 and CDR2 from the germline V gene are LNHDA and SQIVND (reference sequence). The CDR3 sequence is 18 residues long. The V gene lost 6 bases and the J gene lost 0 bases, with 21 bases spanning the gap. The CDR3 DNA reads as TGTGCCAGTAGAGAATCCGGGACTGCAAAAAGCTCCTACAATGAGCAGTTCTTC. Protein: CASRESGTAKSSYNEQFF.

The V and J genes are TRBV7-9 and TRBJ1-1; D unclear. The CDR3 is 11 amino acids. V was pared by 0 bases and J by 5 bases, with 1 base between. The germline CDR1 and CDR2 sequences are SEHNR and FQNEAQ (reference sequence). The CDR3 DNA follows: TGTGCCAGCAGCTTAGCGACTGAAGCTTTCTTT. Encoded protein: CASSLATEAFF.

In regard to this clone: The junction shows a germline mismatch at one end, possibly a read error. The chain employs TRBV10-2 and TRBJ1-2; possibly TRBD1 for D (5 bases). The germline gives CDR1 WSHSY, CDR2 SAAADI. This CDR3 region has 13 residues. As DNA, the CDR3 is TGCGCCAGCAGCGAGTCCGGCAGGGCTGGCTACACCTTC. Its translation: CASSESGRAGYTF.

The rearrangement joins TRBV6-1 to TRBJ2-7, with a possible D match to TRBD2 (5 bases). CDR1 is MNHNS and CDR2 is SASEGT in the germline V gene. V was clipped by 8 bases and J by 5 bases, with 19 bases between them. CDR3 length: 14 residues. CDR3 sequence (DNA): TGTGCCAGCGGAGGCTACTCGCGTAGGGACGAGCAGTACTTC. Protein product: CASGGYSRRDEQYF.

V gene TRBV15 combines with J gene TRBJ1-2; possibly TRBD1 for D (6 bases). Trimming removed 3 bases from V and 6 bases from J, with 17 bases in between. CDR1 and CDR2 (germline): LNHNV, YYDKDF (reference sequence). CDR3 length equals 15 residues. The CDR3 loop reads CATSSSPGGAHGYTF. The CDR3 DNA reads as TGTGCCACCAGCAGTTCCCCGGGGGGGGCGCATGGCTACACCTTC.

The V gene is TRBV7-8, the J gene TRBJ2-5, with no clear D. CDR1 is SGHVS and CDR2 is FQNEAQ in the germline V gene. Deletions cut 5 bases from V and 5 bases from J, with 6 bases between. This CDR3 contains 11 residues. The CDR3 DNA reads as TGTGCCAGCAGCAGAAAGGAGACCCAGTACTTC. Translation: CASSRKETQYF. Combining the CDR3 with reference TRBV7-8 and TRBJ2-5 gives the whole variable domain GAGVSQSPRYKVAKRGQDVALRCDPISGHVSLFWYQQALGQGPEFLTYFQNEAQLDKSGLPSDRFFAERPEGSVSTLKIQRTQQEDSAVYLCASSRKETQYFGPGTRLLVL.

This clone came up once. The chain couples TRBV30 to TRBJ2-5; D call uncertain. Germline CDR1 reads GTSNPN; CDR2 reads SVGIG (reference sequence). V was cut by 5 bases and J by 0 bases, with 16 bases left in between. CDR3 length: 15 residues. Here the CDR3 reads CAWGHLLEYQETQYF. CDR3 DNA: TGTGCCTGGGGCCATCTACTCGAGTACCAAGAGACCCAGTACTTC.

With regard to this clone: Other nucleotide sequences in the sample specify the same CDR3. The chain uses TRBV27 and TRBJ2-1; no clear D gene. The germline gives CDR1 MNHEY, CDR2 SMNVEV (reference sequence). V lost 3 bases and J lost 0, with 6 bases in between. The CDR3 consists of 14 residues. CDR3: CASSFRSSYNEQFF. CDR3 in DNA: TGTGCCAGCAGTTTCAGAAGCTCCTACAATGAGCAGTTCTTC.

The chain employs TRBV29-1 and TRBJ2-1; 8 bases agree with TRBD1. CDR1 is SQVTM and CDR2 is ANQGSEA in the germline V gene. The junction had 4 bases not matched to a gene; V was cut back by 4 bases and J by 5 bases. The CDR3 runs 13 residues. CDR3 coding DNA: TGCAGCGTTGGCGGGACAGGCGACAATGAGCAGTTCTTC. Protein sequence: CSVGGTGDNEQFF.

V and J are TRBV6-1 and TRBJ2-7, with TRBD1 matching over 9 bases. With 7 bases clipped from V and 5 bases from J, the junction kept 6 bases outside the gene matches. Germline CDR1 reads MNHNS; CDR2 reads SASEGT. The CDR3 is 13 residues long. CDR3 loop: CASIGTGTNEQYF. CDR3 nucleotide sequence: TGTGCCAGCATAGGGACAGGGACGAACGAGCAGTACTTC.

The chain uses TRBV25-1 and TRBJ1-2; D remains unclear. Germline CDR1 is MGHDK and CDR2 is SYGVNS. The CDR3 sequence is 13 residues long. The V end lost 1 base, the J end lost 3 bases, and 6 bases lay between the germline ends. DNA of the CDR3: TGTGCCAGCAGTGAATTTGGGGACTATGGCTACACCTTC. This sequence encodes CASSEFGDYGYTF.

The rearrangement joins TRBV7-9 to TRBJ2-5; possible D gene TRBD1, 5 bases. CDR1 and CDR2 from the germline V gene are SEHNR and FQNEAQ (reference sequence). The ends were cut back, 3 bases at V and 2 bases at J, with 13 bases in the middle. CDR3 length: 15 residues. This chain's CDR3 is CASSFAQGRQETQYF. For the CDR3, the DNA is TGTGCCAGCAGCTTTGCGCAGGGTCGGCAAGAGACCCAGTACTTC. Drawing the rest from reference TRBV7-9 and TRBJ2-5, the complete variable domain is DTGVSQNPRHKITKRGQNVTFRCDPISEHNRLYWYRQTLGQGPEFLTYFQNEAQLEKSRLLSDRFSAERPKGSFSTLEIQRTEQGDSAMYLCASSFAQGRQETQYFGPGTRLLVL.

V and J are TRBV28 and TRBJ1-5; perhaps TRBD1 as D (5 bases). V lost 6 bases and J lost 0, with 12 bases in between. Germline CDR1 is MDHEN and CDR2 is SYDVKM. This CDR3 spans 15 amino acids. CDR3 DNA: TGTGCCAGCAGCCCCGTTGGGGGTAGCAATCAGCCCCAGCATTTT. This encodes CASSPVGGSNQPQHF.

As concerns this clone: The same CDR3 is also encoded by other DNA sequences in this sample. The chain combines TRBV5-1 with TRBJ1-1; 8 nucleotides line up with TRBD1. V lost 0 bases and J lost 0; bases outside the gene matches: 1. There are 15 residues in the CDR3. From germline, CDR1 is SGHRS and CDR2 YFSETQ. The CDR3 DNA follows: TGCGCCAGCAGCTTGGGACAGGGGTTGAACACTGAAGCTTTCTTT. This sequence encodes CASSLGQGLNTEAFF.